This T cell receptor (beta chain) was retrieved from a study of cytomegalovirus exposure and HLA in healthy donors. PCR amplification relied on 60 Vbeta primers (plus 13 Jbeta primers). Only in-frame clones appear in the TCRdb table, and some are missing; sequencing was by immunoSEQ multiplex PCR. The profile shows about 120,000 clones, around 81% of them singletons. As concerns this clone: What it binds is not known.

Study-level points and caveats: Later analysis found that TCR beta chains associated with HLA were more clonally expanded than other, equally common chains.

Material: PBMCs. The source is a woman aged 30 to 39 in good health and CMV-seronegative.

The CDR3 DNA reads as TGTGCCAGCAGTCCCGGGACATCGTCTAGCTCCTACGAGCAGTACTTC. It yields the protein CASSPGTSSSSYEQYF. This chain connects TRBV27 to TRBJ2-7; tentative D call: TRBD1 (6 bases). V lost 5 bases to trimming and J lost 0 bases, with 17 bases between them. The CDR3 loop spans 16 amino acids. Germline V gene sequence: CDR1 MNHEY, CDR2 SMNVEV (reference sequence).